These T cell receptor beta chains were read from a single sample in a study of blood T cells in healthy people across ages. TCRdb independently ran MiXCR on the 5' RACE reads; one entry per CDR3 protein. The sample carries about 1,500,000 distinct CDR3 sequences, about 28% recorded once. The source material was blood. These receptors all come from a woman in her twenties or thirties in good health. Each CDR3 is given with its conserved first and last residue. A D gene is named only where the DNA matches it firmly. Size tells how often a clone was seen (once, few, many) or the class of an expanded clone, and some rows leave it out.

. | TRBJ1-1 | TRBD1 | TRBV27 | CASSFRQGITEAFF | TGTGCCAGCAGTTTTCGACAGGGAATAACTGAAGCTTTCTTT
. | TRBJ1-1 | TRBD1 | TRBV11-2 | CASSSFTGGTEAFF | TGTGCCAGCAGCTCGTTCACAGGGGGCACTGAAGCTTTCTTT
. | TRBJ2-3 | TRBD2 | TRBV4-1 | CASSQDLGLAFTDTQYF | TGCGCCAGCAGCCAAGATCTGGGACTAGCGTTCACAGATACGCAGTATTTT
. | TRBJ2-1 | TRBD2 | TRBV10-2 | CASSESARLAPYNEQFF | TGCGCCAGCAGTGAGTCGGCAAGACTAGCCCCCTACAATGAGCAGTTCTTC
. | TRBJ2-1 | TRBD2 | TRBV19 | CASVRASGSYNEQFF | TGTGCCAGCGTCCGGGCTAGCGGGAGCTACAATGAGCAGTTCTTC
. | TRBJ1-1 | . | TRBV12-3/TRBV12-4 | CVSSFGQGSVRAFF | TGTGTCAGCAGTTTCGGCCAGGGCTCTGTTAGAGCTTTCTTT
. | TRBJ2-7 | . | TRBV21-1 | CASSSRFVPWGGFYNEQYF | TGTGCCAGCAGCTCTCGATTCGTCCCCTGGGGCGGGTTCTACAATGAGCAGTACTTC
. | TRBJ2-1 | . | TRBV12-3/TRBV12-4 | CASSLEETYNEQFF | TGTGCCAGCAGTTTAGAGGAGACCTACAATGAGCAGTTCTTC
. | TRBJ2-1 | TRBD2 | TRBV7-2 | CASSSASGYINEQFF | TGTGCCAGCAGCTCGGCTAGCGGGTATATTAATGAGCAGTTCTTC
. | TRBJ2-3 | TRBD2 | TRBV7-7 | CASSSGRDWGGDTQYF | TGTGCCAGCAGCTCAGGACGCGACTGGGGGGGAGATACGCAGTATTTT
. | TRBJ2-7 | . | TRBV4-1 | CASSQDGGRKMEQYF | TGCGCCAGCAGCCAAGATGGCGGACGGAAGATGGAGCAGTACTTC
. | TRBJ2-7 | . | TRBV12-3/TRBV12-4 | CVSSVRGGDYEQYF | TGTGTCAGCAGTGTCAGGGGGGGCGACTACGAGCAGTACTTC
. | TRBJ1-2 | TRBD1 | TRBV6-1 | CASGETGGRYGYTF | TGTGCCAGCGGAGAGACAGGGGGGAGGTATGGCTACACCTTC
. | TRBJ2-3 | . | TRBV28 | CASSRMGITDTQYF | TGTGCCAGCAGTCGGATGGGGATCACAGACACGCAGTATTTT
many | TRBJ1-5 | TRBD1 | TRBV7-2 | CASSTRTGINQPQHF | TGTGCCAGCAGCACCCGGACAGGGATAAATCAGCCCCAGCATTTT
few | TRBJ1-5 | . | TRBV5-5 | CASSLTVSYQPQHF | TGTGCCAGCAGCTTGACGGTGAGCTATCAGCCCCAGCATTTT
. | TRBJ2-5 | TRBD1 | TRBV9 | CASSGGQEMYQETQYF | TGTGCCAGCAGCGGCGGACAGGAGATGTACCAAGAGACCCAGTACTTC
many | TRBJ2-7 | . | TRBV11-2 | CASHRSAYEQYF | TGTGCCAGCCACAGGAGCGCCTACGAGCAGTACTTC
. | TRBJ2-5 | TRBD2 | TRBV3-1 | CASSQGGTKGDQYF | TGTGCCAGCAGCCAGGGGGGGACTAAAGGGGACCAGTACTTC
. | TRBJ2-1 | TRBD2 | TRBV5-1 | CASSQLAGVSYEQFF | TGCGCCAGCAGCCAACTAGCGGGTGTCTCCTACGAGCAGTTCTTC
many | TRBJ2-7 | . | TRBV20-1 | CSARTDISYEQYF | TGCAGTGCTAGAACCGACATCTCCTACGAGCAGTACTTC
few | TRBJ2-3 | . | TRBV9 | CASSGYGVSDTQYF | TGTGCCAGCAGCGGATACGGGGTTTCAGATACGCAGTATTTT
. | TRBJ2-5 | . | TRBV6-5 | CASSPAIQETQYF | TGTGCCAGCAGTCCCGCCATACAAGAGACCCAGTACTTC
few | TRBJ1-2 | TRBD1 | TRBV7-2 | CASSARGRDGYTF | TGTGCCAGCAGCGCCAGGGGGCGGGATGGCTACACCTTC
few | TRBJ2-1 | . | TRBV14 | CASSQVVSEQFF | TGTGCCAGCAGCCAAGTTGTCAGTGAGCAGTTCTTC
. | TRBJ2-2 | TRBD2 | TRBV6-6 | CACSKGLDGTGELFF | TGTGCCTGCAGTAAGGGACTAGATGGCACCGGGGAGCTGTTTTTT
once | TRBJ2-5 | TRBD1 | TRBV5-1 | CASSRDRGLGETQYF | TGCGCCAGCAGCCGGGACAGGGGGCTGGGAGAGACCCAGTACTTC
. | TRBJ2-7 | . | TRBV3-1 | CASSRWKLDSYEQYF | TGTGCCAGCAGTCGCTGGAAGCTGGATTCCTACGAGCAGTACTTC
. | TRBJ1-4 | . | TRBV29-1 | CSGVWGAGEKLFF | TGCAGCGGGGTCTGGGGAGCTGGTGAAAAACTGTTTTTT
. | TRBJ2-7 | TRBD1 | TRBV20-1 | CSAPGQGTANDEQYF | TGCAGTGCCCCGGGACAGGGGACAGCTAACGACGAGCAGTACTTC
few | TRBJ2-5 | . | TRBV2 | CASTEGPGGYQETQYF | TGTGCCAGCACCGAGGGCCCCGGTGGGTACCAAGAGACCCAGTACTTC
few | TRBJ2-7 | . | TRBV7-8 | CASSLEQGSSYEQYF | TGTGCCAGCAGCTTAGAGCAGGGGAGTTCCTACGAGCAGTACTTC
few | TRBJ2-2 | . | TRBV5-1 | CASSPTGDANTGELFF | TGCGCCAGCAGCCCCACGGGGGACGCGAACACCGGGGAGCTGTTTTTT
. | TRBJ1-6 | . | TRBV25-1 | CASSEEVGMGSPLHF | TGTGCCAGCAGTGAAGAAGTAGGGATGGGTTCACCCCTCCACTTT
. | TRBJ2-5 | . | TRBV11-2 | CASSLNLGQQETQYF | TGTGCCAGCAGCTTAAATCTCGGACAGCAAGAGACCCAGTACTTC
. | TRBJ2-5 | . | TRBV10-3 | CAIGIRGRGETQYF | TGTGCCATCGGTATACGGGGGCGCGGGGAGACCCAGTACTTC
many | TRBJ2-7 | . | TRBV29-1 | CSVEAKTYEQYF | TGCAGCGTTGAAGCAAAGACCTACGAGCAGTACTTC
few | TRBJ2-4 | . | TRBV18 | CASSPVSLGEQYF | TGTGCCAGCTCACCGGTATCGCTGGGGGAGCAGTACTTC
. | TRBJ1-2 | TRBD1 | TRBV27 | CASSLQGTGGKTYGYTF | TGTGCCAGCAGTTTGCAGGGGACAGGGGGCAAGACCTATGGCTACACCTTC
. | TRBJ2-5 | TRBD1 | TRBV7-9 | CASSLRQGAYKETQYF | TGTGCCAGCAGCTTGAGACAGGGGGCCTATAAAGAGACCCAGTACTTC
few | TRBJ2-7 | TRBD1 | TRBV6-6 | CASRAQGTYEQYF | TGTGCCAGCAGAGCACAGGGGACCTACGAGCAGTACTTC
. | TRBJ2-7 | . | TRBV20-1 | CSASPQRGPSYKQYF | TGCAGTGCTAGCCCTCAACGGGGCCCTTCCTACAAGCAGTACTTC
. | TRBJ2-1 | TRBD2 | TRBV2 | CAGGGLARYNEQFF | TGTGCCGGCGGGGGACTAGCGAGGTACAATGAGCAGTTCTTC
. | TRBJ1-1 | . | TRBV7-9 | CASSLNSDNTEAFF | TGTGCCAGCAGCCTCAACTCGGATAACACTGAAGCTTTCTTT